This T cell receptor beta chain was identified during a study of OX40 agonist ivuxolimab in advanced cancers. Note on this clone: Its antigen is not identified.

The method was immunoSEQ multiplex PCR; TCRdb's version includes in-frame clones alone and lacks a portion of them. The repertoire holds about 48,000 clones, with roughly four fifths as singletons. General observations from the study: Compared with CD4+, CD8+ T cells on average had more expanded clones.

The cohort excluded patients with autoimmune disease history or systemic immunosuppression. Researchers took blood at baseline, on cycle 4 day 1, and on cycle 7 day 1. Germline V gene lookup returns CDR1 SGHRS and CDR2 YFSETQ. V gave up 3 bases and J gave up 4 bases, with 13 bases separating them. This CDR3 comprises 14 residues. The sample was CD4+ or CD8+ T cells sorted from blood, taken in a trial of the OX40 agonist ivuxolimab. This TCR came from an adult with an advanced solid tumor such as melanoma, head and neck, liver or kidney cancer. This chain uses TRBV5-1 with TRBJ1-1, with D possibly matching TRBD1 (5 bases). CDR3 protein: CASSSGLRGTEAFF. CDR3 DNA sequence: TGCGCCAGCAGCTCCGGCTTGAGGGGCACTGAAGCTTTCTTT.